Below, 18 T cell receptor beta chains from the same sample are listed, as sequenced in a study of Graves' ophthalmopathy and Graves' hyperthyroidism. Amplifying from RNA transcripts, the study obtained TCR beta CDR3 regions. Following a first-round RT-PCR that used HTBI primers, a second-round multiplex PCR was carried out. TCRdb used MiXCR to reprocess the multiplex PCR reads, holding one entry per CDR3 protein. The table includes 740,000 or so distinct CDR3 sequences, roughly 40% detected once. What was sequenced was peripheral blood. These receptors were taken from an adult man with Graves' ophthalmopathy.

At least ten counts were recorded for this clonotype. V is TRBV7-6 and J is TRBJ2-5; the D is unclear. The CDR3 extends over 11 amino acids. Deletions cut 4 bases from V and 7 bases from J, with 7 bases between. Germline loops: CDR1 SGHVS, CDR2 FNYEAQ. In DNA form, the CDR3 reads TGTGCCAGCAGCTCGGACGGGACCCAGTACTTC. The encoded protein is CASSSDGTQYF.

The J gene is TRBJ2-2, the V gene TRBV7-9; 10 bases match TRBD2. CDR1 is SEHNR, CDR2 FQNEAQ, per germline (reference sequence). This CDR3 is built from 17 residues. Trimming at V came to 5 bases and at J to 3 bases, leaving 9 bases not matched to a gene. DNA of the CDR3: TGTGCCAGCAGCCAAGCCCTAGCGGGGGTGTACACCGGGGAGCTGTTTTTT. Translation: CASSQALAGVYTGELFF.

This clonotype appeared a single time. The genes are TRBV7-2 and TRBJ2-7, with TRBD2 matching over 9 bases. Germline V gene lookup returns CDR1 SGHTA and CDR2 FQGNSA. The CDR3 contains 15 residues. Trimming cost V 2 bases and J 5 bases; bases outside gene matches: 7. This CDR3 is CASSLMASGTHEQYF. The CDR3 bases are TGTGCCAGCAGCTTAATGGCTAGCGGGACCCACGAGCAGTACTTC.

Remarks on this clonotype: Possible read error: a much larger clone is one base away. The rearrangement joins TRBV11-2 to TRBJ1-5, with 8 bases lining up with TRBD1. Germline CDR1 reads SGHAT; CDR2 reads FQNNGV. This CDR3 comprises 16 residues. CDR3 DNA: TGTGCCAGCAGCCCAAGGTACAGGGGGGGCGATCAGCCCCTGCATTTT. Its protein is CASSPRYRGGDQPLHF.

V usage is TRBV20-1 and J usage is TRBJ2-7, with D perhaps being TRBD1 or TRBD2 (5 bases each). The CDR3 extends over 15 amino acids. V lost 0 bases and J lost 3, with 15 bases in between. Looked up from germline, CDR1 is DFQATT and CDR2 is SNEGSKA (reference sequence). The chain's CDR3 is CSARDGTNPVYEQYF. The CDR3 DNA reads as TGCAGTGCTAGAGATGGGACGAATCCGGTCTACGAGCAGTACTTC.

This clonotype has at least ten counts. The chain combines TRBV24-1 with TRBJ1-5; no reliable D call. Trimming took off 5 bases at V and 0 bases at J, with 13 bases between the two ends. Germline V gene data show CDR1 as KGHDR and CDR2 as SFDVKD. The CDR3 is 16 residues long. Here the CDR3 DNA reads TGTGCCACCAGTGGGGAGACGGGCGGTAGCAATCAGCCCCAGCATTTT. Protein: CATSGETGGSNQPQHF.

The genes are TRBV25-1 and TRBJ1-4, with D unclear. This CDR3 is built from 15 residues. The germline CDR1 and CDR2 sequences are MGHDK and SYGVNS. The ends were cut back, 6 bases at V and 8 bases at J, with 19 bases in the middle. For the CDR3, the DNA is TGTGCCAGCAGCTTGGCCAGCGGGAGAGGCGAAAAACTGTTTTTT. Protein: CASSLASGRGEKLFF.

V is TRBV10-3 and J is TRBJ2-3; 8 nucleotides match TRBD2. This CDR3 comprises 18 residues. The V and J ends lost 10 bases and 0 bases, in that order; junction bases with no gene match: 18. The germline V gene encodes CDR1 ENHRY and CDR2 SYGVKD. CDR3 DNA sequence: TGTGCCAGCAGCTTAGCGGGAACTTTTCGGGCTAGCACAGATACGCAGTATTTT. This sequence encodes CASSLAGTFRASTDTQYF.

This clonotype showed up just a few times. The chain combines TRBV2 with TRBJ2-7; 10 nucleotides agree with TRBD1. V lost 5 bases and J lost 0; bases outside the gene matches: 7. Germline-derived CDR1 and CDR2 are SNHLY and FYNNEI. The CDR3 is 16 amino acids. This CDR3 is CASSPGGQGSSYEQYF. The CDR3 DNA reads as TGTGCCAGCAGTCCCGGGGGACAGGGGAGCTCCTACGAGCAGTACTTC. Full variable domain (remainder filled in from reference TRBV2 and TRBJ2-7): EPEVTQTPSHQVTQMGQEVILRCVPISNHLYFYWYRQILGQKVEFLVSFYNNEISEKSEIFDDQFSVERPDGSNFTLKIRSTKLEDSAMYFCASSPGGQGSSYEQYFGPGTRLTVT.

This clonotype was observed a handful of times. For the CDR3, the DNA is TGCAGTGCTAGAAAGGGACAACCGAACACTGAAGCTTTCTTT. This translates into CSARKGQPNTEAFF. The V and J genes are TRBV20-1 and TRBJ1-1; D is perhaps TRBD1 (6 bases). Trimming removed 2 bases at V and 1 base at J, with 11 bases between. The CDR3 has 14 residues. Germline values: CDR1 DFQATT, CDR2 SNEGSKA (reference sequence).

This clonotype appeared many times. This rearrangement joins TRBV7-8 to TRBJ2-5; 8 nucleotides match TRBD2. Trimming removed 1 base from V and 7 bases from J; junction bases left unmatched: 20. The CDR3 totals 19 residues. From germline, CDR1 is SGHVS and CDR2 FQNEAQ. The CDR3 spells CASSLEAGIRLASLSTQYF. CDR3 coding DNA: TGTGCCAGCAGCTTAGAAGCAGGGATCCGACTAGCGTCCTTGTCGACCCAGTACTTC.

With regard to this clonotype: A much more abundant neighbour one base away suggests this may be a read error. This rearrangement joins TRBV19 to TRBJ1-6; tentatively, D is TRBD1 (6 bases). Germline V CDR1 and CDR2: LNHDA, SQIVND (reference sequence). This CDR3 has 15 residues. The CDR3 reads CVSSSSGHRNSPLHF. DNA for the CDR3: TGTGTCAGTAGTTCCTCGGGACACCGAAATTCACCCCTCCACTTT.

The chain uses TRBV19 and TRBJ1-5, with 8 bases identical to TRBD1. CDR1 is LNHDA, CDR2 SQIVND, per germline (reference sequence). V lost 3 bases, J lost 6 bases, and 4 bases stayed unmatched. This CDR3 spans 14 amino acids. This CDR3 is CASSIRQGTQPQHF. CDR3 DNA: TGTGCCAGTAGTATCCGACAGGGGACTCAGCCCCAGCATTTT.

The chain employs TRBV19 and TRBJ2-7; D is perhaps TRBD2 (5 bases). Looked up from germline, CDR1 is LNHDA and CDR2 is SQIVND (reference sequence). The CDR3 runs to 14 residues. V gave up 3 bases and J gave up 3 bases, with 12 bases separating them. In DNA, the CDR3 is TGTGCCAGTAGTATGTCGATCGGGGTCTACGAGCAGTACTTC. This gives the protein CASSMSIGVYEQYF.

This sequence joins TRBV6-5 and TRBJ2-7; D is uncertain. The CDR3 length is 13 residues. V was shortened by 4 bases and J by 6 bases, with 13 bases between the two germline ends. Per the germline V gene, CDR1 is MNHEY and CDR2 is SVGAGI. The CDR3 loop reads CASSSPPSIEQYF. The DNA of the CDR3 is TGTGCCAGCAGTTCCCCCCCGAGTATCGAGCAGTACTTC.

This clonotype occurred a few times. The CDR3: CSAADRVGGYTF. The CDR3 bases are TGCAGTGCCGCCGACAGGGTGGGGGGCTACACCTTC. This sequence joins TRBV20-1 and TRBJ1-2, with 7 bases aligning to TRBD1. Germline V gene sequence: CDR1 DFQATT, CDR2 SNEGSKA (reference sequence). CDR3 length equals 12 residues. J was trimmed by 8 bases and V by 6 bases; bases with no gene match: 9.

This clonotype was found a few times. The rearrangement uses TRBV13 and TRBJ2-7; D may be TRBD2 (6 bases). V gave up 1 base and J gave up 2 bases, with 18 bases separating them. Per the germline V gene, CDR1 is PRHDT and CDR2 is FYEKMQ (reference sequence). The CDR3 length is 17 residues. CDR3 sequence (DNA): TGTGCCAGCAGCTTAGCGATCAAGGACTACGATACCTACGAGCAGTACTTC. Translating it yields CASSLAIKDYDTYEQYF.

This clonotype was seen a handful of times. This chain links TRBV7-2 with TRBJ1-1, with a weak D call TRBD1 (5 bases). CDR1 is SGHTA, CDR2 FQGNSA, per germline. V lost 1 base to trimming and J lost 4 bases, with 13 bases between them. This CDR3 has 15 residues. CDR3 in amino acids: CASSLVEGSSTEAFF. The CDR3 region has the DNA TGTGCCAGCAGCTTAGTGGAGGGGAGTAGCACTGAAGCTTTCTTT.